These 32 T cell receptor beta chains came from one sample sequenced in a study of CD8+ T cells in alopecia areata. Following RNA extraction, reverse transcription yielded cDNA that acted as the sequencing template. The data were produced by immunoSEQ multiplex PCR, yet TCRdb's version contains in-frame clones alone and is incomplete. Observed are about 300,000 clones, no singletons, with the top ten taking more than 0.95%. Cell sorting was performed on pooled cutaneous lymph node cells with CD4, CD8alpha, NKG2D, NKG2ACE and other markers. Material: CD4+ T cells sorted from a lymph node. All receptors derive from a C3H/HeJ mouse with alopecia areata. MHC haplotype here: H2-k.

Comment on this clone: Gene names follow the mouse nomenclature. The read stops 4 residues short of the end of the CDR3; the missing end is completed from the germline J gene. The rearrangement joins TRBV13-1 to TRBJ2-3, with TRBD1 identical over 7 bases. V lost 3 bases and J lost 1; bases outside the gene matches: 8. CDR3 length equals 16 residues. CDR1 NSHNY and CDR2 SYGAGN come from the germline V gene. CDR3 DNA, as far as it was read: TGTGCCAGCAGTGCTAACAGGGGAACTGGTGCAGAA. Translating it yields CASSANRGTGAE. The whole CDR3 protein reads CASSANRGTGAETLYF.

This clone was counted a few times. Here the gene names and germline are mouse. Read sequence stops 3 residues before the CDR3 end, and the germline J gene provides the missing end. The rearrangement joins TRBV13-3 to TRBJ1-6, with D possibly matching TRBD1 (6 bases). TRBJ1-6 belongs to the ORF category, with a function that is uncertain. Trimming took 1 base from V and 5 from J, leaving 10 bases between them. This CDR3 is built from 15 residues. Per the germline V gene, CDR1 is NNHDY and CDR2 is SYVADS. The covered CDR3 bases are TGTGCCAGCAGTGATCCGGGACAAAATAATTCGCCC. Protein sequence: CASSDPGQNNSP. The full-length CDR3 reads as CASSDPGQNNSPLYF.

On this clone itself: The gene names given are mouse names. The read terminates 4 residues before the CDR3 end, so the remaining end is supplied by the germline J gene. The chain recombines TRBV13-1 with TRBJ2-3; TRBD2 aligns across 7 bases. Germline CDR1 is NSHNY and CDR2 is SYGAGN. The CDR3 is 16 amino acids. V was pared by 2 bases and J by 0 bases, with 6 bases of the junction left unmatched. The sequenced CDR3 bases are TGTGCCAGCAGTGACCAACTGGGGACTAGTGCAGAA. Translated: CASSDQLGTSAE. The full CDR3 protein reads CASSDQLGTSAETLYF.

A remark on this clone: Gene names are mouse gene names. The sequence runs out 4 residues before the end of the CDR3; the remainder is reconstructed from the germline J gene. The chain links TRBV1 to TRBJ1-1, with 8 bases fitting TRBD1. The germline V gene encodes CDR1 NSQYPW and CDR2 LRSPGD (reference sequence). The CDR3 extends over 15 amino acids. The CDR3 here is CTCSADPRGLREVFF. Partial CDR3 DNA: TGCACCTGCAGTGCAGATCCCAGGGGGCTTCGA.

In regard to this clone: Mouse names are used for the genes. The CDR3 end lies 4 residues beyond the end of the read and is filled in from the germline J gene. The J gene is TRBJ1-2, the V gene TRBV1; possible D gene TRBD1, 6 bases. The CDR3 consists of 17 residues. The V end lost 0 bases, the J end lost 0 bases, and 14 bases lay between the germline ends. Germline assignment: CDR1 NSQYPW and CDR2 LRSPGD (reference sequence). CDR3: CTCSADPPGTTNSDYTF. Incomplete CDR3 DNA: TGCACCTGCAGTGCAGATCCCCCCGGGACAACAAACTCC.

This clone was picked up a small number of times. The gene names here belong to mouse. CDR3 bases read: TGTGCCAGCAGTACGAGACAACGTTCCTATAATTCGCCC. This sequence encodes CASSTRQRSYNSP. In full, the CDR3 is CASSTRQRSYNSPLYF. The genes are TRBV19 and TRBJ1-6; D remains ambiguous. The read falls 3 residues short of the CDR3 end, and the missing part is taken from the germline J gene. TRBJ1-6 is filed as an ORF, its function uncertain. Germline V CDR1 and CDR2: FNHDT, SITEND (reference sequence). This CDR3 contains 16 residues. V lost 3 bases and J lost 0, with 10 bases in between.

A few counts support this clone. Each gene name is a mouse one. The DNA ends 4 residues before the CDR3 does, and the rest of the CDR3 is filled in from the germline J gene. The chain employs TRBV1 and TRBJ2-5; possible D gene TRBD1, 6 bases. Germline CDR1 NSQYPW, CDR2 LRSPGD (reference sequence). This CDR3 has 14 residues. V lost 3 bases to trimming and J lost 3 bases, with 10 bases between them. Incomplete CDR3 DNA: TGCACCTGCAGTGCGCAGGGGAAGCAAGAC. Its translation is CTCSAQGKQD. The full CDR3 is CTCSAQGKQDTQYF.

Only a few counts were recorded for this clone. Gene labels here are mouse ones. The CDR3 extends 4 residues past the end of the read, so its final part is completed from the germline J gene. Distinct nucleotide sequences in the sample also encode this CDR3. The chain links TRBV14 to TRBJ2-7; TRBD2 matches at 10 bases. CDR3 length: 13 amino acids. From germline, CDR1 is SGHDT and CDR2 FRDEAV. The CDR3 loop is CASSSTGGYEQYF. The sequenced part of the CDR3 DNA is TGTGCCAGCAGCTCGACTGGGGGGTAT.

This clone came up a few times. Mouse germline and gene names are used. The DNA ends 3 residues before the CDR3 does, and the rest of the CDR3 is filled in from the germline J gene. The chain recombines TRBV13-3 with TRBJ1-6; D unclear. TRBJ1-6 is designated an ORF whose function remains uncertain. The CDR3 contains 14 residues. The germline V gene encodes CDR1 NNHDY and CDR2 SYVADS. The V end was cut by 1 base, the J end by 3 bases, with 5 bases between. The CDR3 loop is CASSDWGYNSPLYF. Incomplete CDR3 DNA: TGTGCCAGCAGTGATTGGGGCTATAATTCGCCC.

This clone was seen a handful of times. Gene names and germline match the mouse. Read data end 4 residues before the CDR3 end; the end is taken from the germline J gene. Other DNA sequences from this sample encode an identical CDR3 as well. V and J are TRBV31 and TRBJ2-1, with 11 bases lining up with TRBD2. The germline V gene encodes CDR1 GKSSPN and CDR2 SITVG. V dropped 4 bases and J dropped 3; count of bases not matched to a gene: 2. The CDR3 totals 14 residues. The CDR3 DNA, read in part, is TGTGCCTGGACGGGGACTGGGGGCTATGCT. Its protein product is CAWTGTGGYA. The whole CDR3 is CAWTGTGGYAEQFF. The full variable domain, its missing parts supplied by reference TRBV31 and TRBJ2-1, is AQTIHQWPVAEIKAVGSPLSLGCTIKGKSSPNLYWYWQATGGTLQQLFYSITVGQVESVVQLNLSASRPKDDQFILSTEKLLLSHSGFYLCAWTGTGGYAEQFFGPGTRLTVL.

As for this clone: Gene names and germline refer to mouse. The CDR3 reads CASSDAGSTNTEVFF. The sequenced CDR3 bases are TGTGCCAGCAGTGATGCAGGGTCAACAAACACA. The chain employs TRBV13-1 and TRBJ1-1; perhaps TRBD1 as D (5 bases). The sequence runs out 4 residues before the end of the CDR3; the remainder is reconstructed from the germline J gene. Trimming pared 0 bases from V and 0 bases from J, leaving 9 bases between. The CDR3 length is 15 residues. CDR1 and CDR2 from the germline V gene are NSHNY and SYGAGN.

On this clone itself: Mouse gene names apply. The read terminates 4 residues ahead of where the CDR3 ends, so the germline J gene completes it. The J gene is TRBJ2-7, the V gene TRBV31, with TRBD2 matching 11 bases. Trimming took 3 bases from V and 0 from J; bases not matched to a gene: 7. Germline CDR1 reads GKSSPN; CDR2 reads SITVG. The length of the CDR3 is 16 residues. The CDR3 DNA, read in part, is TGTGCCTGGAGCCTCCTCGGGACTGGGGGCTCCTAT. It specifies CAWSLLGTGGSY. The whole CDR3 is CAWSLLGTGGSYEQYF.

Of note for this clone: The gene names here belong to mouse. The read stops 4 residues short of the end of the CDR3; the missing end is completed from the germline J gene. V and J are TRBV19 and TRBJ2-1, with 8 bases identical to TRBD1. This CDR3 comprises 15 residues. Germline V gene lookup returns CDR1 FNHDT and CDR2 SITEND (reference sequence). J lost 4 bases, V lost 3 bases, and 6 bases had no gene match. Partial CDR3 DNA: TGTGCCAGCAGTACGCGACAGGGGCGTTATGCT. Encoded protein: CASSTRQGRYA. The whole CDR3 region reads CASSTRQGRYAEQFF.

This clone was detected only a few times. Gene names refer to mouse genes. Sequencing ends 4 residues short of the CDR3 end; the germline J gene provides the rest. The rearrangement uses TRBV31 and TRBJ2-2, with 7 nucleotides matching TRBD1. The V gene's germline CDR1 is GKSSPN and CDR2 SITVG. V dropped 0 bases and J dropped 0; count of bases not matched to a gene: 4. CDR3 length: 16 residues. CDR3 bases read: TGTGCCTGGAGTCTAGGGGACAGTACAAACACCGGG. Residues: CAWSLGDSTNTG. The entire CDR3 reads CAWSLGDSTNTGQLYF.

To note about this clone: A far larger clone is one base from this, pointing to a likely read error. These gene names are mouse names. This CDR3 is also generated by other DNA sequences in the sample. The covered CDR3 bases are TGTGCCAGCAGAGACAGGGCAAACTCC. Protein: CASRDRANS. From start to end, the CDR3 is CASRDRANSDYTF. The chain links TRBV19 to TRBJ1-2, with 7 bases identical to TRBD1. From the germline J gene comes the end of the CDR3, since the read stops 4 residues before it. CDR3 length equals 13 residues. With V trimmed by 5 bases and J by 0 bases, 1 base remained unmatched. Looked up from germline, CDR1 is FNHDT and CDR2 is SITEND (reference sequence). The entire variable domain, with the rest obtained from reference TRBV19 and TRBJ1-2, is as follows: GGIITQTPKFLIGQEGQKLTLKCQQNFNHDTMYWYRQDSGKGLRLIYYSITENDLQKGDLSEGYDASREKKSSFSLTVTSAQKNEMAVFLCASRDRANSDYTFGSGTRLLVI.

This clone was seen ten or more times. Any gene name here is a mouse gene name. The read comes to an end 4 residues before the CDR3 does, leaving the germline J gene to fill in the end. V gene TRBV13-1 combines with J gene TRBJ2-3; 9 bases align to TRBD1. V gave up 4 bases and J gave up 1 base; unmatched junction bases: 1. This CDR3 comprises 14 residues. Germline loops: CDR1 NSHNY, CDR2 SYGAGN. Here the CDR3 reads CASSRDRGAETLYF. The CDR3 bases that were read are TGTGCCAGCAGTCGGGACAGGGGTGCAGAA.

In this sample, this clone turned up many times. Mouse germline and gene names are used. CDR3 bases read: TGTGCTAGCAGTAGAGATCAGGTCGCAAACACCGGG. Translation: CASSRDQVANTG. The complete CDR3 reads CASSRDQVANTGQLYF. The V and J genes are TRBV17 and TRBJ2-2, with no clear D. The CDR3 end is not reached by the read, which stops 4 residues before it; the germline J gene fills it in. Trimming took off 0 bases at V and 0 bases at J, with 8 bases between the two ends. Germline loops: CDR1 MNHDT, CDR2 YYDKIL. The CDR3 extends over 16 amino acids.

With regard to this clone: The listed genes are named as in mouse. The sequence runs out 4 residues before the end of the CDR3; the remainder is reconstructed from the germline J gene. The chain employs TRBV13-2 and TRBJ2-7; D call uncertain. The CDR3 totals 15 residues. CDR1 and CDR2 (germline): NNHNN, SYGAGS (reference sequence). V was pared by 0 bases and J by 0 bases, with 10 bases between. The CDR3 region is CASGDAPWHSYEQYF. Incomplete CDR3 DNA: TGTGCCAGCGGTGATGCCCCCTGGCACTCCTAT.

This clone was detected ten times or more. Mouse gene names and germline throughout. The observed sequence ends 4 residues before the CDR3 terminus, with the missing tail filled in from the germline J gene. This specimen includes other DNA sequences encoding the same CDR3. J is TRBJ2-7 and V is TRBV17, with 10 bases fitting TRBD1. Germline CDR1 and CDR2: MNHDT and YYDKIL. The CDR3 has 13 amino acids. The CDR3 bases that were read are TGTGCTAGCAGTCGACAGGGGGCTGAT. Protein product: CASSRQGAD. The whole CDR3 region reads CASSRQGADEQYF. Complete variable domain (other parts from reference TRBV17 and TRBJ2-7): DTTVKQNPRYKLARVGKPVNLICSQTMNHDTMYWYQKKPNQAPKLLLFYYDKILNREADTFEKFQSSRPNNSFCSLYIGSAGLEYSAMYLCASSRQGADEQYFGPGTRLTVL.

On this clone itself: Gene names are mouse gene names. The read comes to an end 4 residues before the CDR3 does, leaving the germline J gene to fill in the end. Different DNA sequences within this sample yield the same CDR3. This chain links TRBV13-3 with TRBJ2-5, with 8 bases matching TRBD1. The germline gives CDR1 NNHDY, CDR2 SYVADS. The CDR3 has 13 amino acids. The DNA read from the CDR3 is TGTGCCAGCAGTCACAGGGGGAGAGAC. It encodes CASSHRGRD. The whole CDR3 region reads CASSHRGRDTQYF.

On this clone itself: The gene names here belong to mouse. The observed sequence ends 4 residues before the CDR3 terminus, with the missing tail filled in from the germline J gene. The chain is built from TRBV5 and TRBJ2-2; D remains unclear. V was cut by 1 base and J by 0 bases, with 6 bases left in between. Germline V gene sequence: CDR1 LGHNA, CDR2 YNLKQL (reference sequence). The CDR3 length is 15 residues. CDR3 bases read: TGTGCCAGCAGCCAAGGTTCAGCAAACACCGGG. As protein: CASSQGSANTG. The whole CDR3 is CASSQGSANTGQLYF.

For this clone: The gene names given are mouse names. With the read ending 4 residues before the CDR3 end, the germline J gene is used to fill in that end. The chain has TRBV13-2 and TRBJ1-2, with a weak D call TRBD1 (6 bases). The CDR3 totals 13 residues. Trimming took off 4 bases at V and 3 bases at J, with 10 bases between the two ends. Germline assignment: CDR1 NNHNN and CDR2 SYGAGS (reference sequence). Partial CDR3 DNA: TGTGCCAGCGGTCGATCAGGGGACTCC. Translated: CASGRSGDS. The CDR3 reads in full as CASGRSGDSDYTF.

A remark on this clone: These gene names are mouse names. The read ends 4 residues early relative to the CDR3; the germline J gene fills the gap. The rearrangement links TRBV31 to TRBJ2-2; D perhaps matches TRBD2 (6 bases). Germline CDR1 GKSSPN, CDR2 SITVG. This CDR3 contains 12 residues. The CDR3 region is CAWSLGGGQLYF. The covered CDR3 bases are TGTGCCTGGAGTCTGGGGGGCGGG.

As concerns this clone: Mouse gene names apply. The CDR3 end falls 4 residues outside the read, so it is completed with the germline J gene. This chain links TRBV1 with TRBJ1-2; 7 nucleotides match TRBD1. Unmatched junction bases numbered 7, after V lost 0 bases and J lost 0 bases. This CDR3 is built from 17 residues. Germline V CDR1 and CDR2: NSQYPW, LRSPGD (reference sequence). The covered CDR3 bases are TGCACCTGCAGTGCAGATCAGACCGGGACAGCAAACTCC. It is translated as CTCSADQTGTANS. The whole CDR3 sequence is CTCSADQTGTANSDYTF.

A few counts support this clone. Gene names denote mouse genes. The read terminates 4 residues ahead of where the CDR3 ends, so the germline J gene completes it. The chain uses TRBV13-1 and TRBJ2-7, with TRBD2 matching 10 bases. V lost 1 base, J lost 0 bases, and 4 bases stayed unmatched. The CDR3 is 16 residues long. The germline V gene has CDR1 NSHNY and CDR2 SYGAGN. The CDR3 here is CASSDRTGGYSYEQYF. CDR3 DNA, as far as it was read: TGTGCCAGCAGTGATCGGACTGGGGGTTACTCCTAT.

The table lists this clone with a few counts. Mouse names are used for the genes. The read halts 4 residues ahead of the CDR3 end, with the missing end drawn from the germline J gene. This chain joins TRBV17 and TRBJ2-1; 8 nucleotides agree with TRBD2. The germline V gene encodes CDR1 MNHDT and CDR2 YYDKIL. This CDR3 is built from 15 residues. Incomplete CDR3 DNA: TGTGCTAGCAGTAGAGATGCTGGGGGGATGGCT. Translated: CASSRDAGGMA. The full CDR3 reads CASSRDAGGMAEQFF. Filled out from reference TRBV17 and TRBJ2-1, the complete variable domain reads DTTVKQNPRYKLARVGKPVNLICSQTMNHDTMYWYQKKPNQAPKLLLFYYDKILNREADTFEKFQSSRPNNSFCSLYIGSAGLEYSAMYLCASSRDAGGMAEQFFGPGTRLTVL.

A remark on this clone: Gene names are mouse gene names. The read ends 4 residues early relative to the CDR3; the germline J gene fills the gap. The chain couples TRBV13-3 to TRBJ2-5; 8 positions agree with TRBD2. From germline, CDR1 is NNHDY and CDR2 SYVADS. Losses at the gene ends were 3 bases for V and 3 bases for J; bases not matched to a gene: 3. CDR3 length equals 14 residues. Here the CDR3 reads CASSGTGRQDTQYF. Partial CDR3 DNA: TGTGCCAGCAGTGGGACTGGGAGACAAGAC. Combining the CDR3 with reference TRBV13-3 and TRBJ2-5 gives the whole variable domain EAAVTQSPRSKVAVTGGKVTLSCHQTNNHDYMYWYRQDTGHGLRLIHYSYVADSTEKGDIPDGYKASRPSQENFSLILELASLSQTAVYFCASSGTGRQDTQYFGPGTRLLVL.

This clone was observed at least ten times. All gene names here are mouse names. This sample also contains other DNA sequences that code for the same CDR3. CDR3 region: CAWGLGASAETLYF. The part of the CDR3 DNA that was read is TGTGCCTGGGGACTGGGGGCTAGTGCAGAA. This rearrangement joins TRBV31 to TRBJ2-3; 10 nucleotides match TRBD2. Sequencing ends 4 residues short of the CDR3 end; the germline J gene provides the rest. V dropped 5 bases and J dropped 0; count of bases not matched to a gene: 2. This CDR3 comprises 14 residues. Per germline, CDR1 GKSSPN and CDR2 SITVG.

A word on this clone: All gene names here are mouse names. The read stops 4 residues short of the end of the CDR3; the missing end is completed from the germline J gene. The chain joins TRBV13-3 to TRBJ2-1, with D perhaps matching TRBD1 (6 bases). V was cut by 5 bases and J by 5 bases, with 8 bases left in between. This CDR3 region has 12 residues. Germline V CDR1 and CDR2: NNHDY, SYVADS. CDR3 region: CASSQGNAEQFF. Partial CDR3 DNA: TGTGCCAGCAGCCAGGGGAATGCT.

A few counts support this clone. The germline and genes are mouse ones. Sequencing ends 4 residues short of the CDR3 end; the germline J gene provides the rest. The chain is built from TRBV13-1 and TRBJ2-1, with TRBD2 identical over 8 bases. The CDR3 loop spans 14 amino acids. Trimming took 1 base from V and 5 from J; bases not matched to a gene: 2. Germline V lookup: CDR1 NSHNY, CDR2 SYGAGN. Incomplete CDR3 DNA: TGTGCCAGCAGTGATCTGGGGGGAGATGCT. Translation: CASSDLGGDA. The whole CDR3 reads CASSDLGGDAEQFF.

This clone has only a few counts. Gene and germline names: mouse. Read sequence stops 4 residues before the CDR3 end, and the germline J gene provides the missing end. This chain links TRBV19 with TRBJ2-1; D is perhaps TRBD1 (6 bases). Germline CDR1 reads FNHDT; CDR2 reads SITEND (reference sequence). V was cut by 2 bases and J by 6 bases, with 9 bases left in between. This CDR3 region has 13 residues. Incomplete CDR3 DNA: TGTGCCAGCAGTATGAGGGGGAGTGCT. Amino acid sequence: CASSMRGSA. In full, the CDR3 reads CASSMRGSAEQFF.

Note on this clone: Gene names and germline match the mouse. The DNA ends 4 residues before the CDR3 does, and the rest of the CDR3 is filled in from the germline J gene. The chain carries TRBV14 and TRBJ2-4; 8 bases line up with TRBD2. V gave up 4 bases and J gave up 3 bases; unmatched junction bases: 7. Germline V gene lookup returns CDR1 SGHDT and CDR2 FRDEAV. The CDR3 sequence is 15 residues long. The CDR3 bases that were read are TGTGCCAGCAGTCCATTCGACTGGGGCCAAAAC. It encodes CASSPFDWGQN. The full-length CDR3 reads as CASSPFDWGQNTLYF.